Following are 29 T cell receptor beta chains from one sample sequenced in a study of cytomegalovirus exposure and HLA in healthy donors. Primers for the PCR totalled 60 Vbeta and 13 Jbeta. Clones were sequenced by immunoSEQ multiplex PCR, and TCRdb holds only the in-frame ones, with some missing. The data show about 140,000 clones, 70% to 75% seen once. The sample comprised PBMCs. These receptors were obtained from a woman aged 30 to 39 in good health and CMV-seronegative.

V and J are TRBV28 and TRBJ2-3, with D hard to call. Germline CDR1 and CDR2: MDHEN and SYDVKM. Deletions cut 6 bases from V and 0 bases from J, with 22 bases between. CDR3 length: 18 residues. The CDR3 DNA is TGTGCCAGCAGCTACTCTGGCCAGACACTTTCTAGCACAGATACGCAGTATTTT. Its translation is CASSYSGQTLSSTDTQYF.

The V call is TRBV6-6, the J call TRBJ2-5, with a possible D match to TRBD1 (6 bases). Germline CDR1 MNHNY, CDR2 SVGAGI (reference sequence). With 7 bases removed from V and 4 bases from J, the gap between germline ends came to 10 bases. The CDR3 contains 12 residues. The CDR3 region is CASNREGETQYF. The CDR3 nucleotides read TGTGCCAGCAACAGGGAAGGAGAGACCCAGTACTTC.

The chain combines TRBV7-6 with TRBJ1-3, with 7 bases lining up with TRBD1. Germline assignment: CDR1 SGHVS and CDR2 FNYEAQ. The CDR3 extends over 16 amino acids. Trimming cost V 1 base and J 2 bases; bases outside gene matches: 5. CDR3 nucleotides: TGTGCCAGCAGCTTAGGACAGGGCGCGGCTGGAAACACCATATATTTT. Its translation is CASSLGQGAAGNTIYF.

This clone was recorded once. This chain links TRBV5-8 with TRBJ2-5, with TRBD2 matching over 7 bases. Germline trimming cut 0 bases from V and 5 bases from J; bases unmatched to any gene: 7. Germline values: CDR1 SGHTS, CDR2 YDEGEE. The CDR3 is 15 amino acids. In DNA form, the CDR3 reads TGTGCCAGCAGCTTGGAGACTAGCACCTTGGAGACCCAGTACTTC. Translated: CASSLETSTLETQYF.

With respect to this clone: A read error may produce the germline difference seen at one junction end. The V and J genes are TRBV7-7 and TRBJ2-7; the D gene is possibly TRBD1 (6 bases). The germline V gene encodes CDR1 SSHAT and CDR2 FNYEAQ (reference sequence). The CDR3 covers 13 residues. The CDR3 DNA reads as TGTGCTAGCAGCTGGAAGGGGACAAGCGAGCAGTACTTC. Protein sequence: CASSWKGTSEQYF.

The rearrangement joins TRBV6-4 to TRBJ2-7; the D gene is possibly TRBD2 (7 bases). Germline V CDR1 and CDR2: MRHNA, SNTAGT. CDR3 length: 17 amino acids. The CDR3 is CASSNSLRRGPSYEQYV. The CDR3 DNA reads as TGTGCCAGCAGTAACTCTTTGCGGCGGGGGCCCTCCTACGAGCAGTACGTC.

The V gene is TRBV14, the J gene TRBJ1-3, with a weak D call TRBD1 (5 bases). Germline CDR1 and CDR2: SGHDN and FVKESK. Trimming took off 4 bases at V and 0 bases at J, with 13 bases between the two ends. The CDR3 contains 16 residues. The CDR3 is CASSLSTASSGNTIYF. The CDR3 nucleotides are TGTGCCAGCAGCCTTTCGACAGCCAGCTCTGGAAACACCATATATTTT.

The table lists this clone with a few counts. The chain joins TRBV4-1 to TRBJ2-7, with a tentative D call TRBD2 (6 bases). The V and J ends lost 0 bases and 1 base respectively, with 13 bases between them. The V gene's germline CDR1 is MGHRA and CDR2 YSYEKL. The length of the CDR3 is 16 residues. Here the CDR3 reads CASSQDLRGSSYEQYV. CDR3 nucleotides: TGCGCCAGCAGCCAAGATCTTCGGGGGTCGTCCTACGAGCAGTACGTC.

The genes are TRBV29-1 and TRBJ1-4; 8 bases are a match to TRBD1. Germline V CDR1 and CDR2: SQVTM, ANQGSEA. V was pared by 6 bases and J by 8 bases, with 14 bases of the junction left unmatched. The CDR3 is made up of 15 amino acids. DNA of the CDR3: TGCAGCGTCGGGACAGGTGCATTTAGCAACGAAAAACTGTTTTTT. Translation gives CSVGTGAFSNEKLFF.

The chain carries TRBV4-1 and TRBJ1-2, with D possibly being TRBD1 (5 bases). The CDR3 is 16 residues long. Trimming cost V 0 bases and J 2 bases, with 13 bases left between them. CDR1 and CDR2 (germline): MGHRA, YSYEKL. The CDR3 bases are TGCGCCAGCAGCCAAGATTGGGCGGGGGTAAACTATGGCTACACCTTC. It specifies CASSQDWAGVNYGYTF.

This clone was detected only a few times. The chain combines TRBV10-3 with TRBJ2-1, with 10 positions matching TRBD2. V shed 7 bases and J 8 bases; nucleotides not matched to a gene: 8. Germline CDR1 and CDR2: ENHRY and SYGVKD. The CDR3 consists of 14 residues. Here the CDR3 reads CAITGAGGQHEQFF. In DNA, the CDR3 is TGTGCCATCACCGGAGCGGGGGGGCAGCATGAGCAGTTCTTC.

The CDR3 nucleotides are TGTGCCAGCAGCTTGTTCGGGACAGGGGGCCGAGGCACAGATACGCAGTATTTT. This gives the protein CASSLFGTGGRGTDTQYF. V usage is TRBV5-4 and J usage is TRBJ2-3, with 12 bases identical to TRBD1. The CDR3 runs 18 residues. V gave up 1 base and J gave up 1 base; unmatched junction bases: 7. CDR1 is SGHNT, CDR2 YYREEE, per germline (reference sequence).

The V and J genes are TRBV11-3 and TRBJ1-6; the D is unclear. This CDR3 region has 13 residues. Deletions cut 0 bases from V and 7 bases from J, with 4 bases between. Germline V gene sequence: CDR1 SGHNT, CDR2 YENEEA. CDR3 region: CASSLDANSPLHF. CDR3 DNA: TGTGCCAGCAGCTTAGATGCGAATTCACCCCTCCACTTT.

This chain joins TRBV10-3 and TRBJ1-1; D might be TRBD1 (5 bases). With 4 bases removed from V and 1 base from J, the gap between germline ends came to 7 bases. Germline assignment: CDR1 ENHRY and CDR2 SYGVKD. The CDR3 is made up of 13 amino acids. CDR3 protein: CAISGQPNTEAFF. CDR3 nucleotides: TGTGCCATCAGTGGACAGCCGAACACTGAAGCTTTCTTT.

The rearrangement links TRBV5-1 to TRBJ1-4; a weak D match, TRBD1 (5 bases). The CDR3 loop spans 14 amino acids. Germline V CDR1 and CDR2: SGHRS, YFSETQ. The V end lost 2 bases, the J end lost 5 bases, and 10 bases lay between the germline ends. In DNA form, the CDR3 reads TGCGCCAGCAGCTTACAGGCGGGGAATGAAAAACTGTTTTTT. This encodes CASSLQAGNEKLFF.

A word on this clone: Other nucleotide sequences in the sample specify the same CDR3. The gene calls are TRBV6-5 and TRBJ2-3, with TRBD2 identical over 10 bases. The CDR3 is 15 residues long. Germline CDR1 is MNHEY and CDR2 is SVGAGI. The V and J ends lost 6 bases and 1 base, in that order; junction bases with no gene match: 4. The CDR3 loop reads CASRSGLAGTDTQYF. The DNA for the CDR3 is TGTGCCAGCAGATCCGGACTAGCGGGCACAGATACGCAGTATTTT.

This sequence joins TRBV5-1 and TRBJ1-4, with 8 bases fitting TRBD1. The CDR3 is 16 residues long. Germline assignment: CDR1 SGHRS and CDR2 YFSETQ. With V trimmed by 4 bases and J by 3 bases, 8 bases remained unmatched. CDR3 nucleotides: TGCGCCAGCAGCCGACTAGGACAGGGATCTAATGAAAAACTGTTTTTT. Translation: CASSRLGQGSNEKLFF.

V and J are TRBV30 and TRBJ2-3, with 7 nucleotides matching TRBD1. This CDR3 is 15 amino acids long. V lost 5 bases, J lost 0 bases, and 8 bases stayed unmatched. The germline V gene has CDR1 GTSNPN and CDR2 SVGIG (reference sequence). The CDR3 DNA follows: TGTGCCTGGGCCCTTCACAGGGGAAGCACAGATACGCAGTATTTT. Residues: CAWALHRGSTDTQYF.

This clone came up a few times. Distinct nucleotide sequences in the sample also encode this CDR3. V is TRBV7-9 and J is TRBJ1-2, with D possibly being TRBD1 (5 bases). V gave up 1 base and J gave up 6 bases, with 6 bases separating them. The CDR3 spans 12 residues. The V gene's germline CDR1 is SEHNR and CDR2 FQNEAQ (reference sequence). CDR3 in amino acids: CASSLGGDGYTF. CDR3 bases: TGTGCCAGCAGCTTAGGGGGGGATGGCTACACCTTC. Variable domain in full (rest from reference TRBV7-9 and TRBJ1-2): DTGVSQNPRHKITKRGQNVTFRCDPISEHNRLYWYRQTLGQGPEFLTYFQNEAQLEKSRLLSDRFSAERPKGSFSTLEIQRTEQGDSAMYLCASSLGGDGYTFGSGTRLTVV.

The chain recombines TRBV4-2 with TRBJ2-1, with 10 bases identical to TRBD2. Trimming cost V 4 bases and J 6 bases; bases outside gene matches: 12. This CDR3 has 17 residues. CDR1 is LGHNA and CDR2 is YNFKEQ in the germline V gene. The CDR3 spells CASSPRSASGGVNEQFF. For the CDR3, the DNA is TGTGCCAGCAGCCCCCGGAGCGCCAGCGGGGGGGTCAATGAGCAGTTCTTC.

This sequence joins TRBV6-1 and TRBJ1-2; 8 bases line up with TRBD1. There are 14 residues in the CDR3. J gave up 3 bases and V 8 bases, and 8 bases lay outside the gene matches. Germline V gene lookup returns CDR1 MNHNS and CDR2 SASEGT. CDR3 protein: CASPTGGPDYGYTF. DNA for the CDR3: TGTGCCAGCCCTACAGGGGGGCCTGACTATGGCTACACCTTC.

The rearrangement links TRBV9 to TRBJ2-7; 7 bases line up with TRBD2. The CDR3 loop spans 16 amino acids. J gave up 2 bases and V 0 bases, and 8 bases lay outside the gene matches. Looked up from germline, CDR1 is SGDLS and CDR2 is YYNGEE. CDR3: CASSVDWASGTYEQYF. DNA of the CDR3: TGTGCCAGCAGCGTAGATTGGGCTAGCGGCACCTACGAGCAGTACTTC.

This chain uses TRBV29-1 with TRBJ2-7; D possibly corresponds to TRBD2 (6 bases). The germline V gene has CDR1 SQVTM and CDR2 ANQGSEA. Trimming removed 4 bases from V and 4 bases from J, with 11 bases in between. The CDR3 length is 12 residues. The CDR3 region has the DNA TGCAGCGTTGCGGCGGGACCGTACGAGCAGTACTTC. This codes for CSVAAGPYEQYF.

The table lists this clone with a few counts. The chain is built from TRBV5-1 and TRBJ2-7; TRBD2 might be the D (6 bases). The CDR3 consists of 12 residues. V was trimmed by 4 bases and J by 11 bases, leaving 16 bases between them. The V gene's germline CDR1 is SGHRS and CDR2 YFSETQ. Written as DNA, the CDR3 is TGCGCCAGCAGCGTACTGTTCGGGAGCGAGTACTTC. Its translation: CASSVLFGSEYF.

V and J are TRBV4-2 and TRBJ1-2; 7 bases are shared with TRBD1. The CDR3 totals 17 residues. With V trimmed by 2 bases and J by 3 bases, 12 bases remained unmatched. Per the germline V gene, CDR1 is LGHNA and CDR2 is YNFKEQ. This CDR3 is CASSQIPRQGEDYGYTF. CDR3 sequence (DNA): TGTGCCAGCAGCCAAATTCCCCGACAGGGAGAGGACTATGGCTACACCTTC.

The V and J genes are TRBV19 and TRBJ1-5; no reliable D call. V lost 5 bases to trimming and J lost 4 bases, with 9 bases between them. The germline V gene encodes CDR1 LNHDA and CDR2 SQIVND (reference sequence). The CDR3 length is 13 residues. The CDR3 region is CASSENLNQPQHF. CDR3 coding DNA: TGTGCCAGTAGTGAGAACTTGAATCAGCCCCAGCATTTT.

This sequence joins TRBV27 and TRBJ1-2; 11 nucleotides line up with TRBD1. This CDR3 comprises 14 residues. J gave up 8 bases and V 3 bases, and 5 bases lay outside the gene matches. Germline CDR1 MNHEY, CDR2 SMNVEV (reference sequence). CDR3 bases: TGTGCCAGCAGTTTCTCGGGACAGGGGGACGGCTACACCTTC. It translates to CASSFSGQGDGYTF.

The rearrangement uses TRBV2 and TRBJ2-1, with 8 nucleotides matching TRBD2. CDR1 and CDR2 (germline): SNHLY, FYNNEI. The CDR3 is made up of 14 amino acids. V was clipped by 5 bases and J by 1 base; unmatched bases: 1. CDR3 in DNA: TGTGCCAGCAGTCAGCGGGGGTCCTACAATGAGCAGTTCTTC. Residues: CASSQRGSYNEQFF.

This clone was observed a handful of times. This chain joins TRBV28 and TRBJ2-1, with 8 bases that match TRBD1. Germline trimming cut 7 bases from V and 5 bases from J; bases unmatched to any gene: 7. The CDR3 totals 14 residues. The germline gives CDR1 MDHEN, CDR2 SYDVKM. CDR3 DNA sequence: TGTGCCAGCACCCAACCGGGACAGGACAATGAGCAGTTCTTC. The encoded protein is CASTQPGQDNEQFF.